These T cell receptor beta chains were read from a single sample in a study of Graves' ophthalmopathy and Graves' hyperthyroidism. TCRdb re-called the multiplex PCR reads through MiXCR, storing one row per CDR3 protein. Among some 200,000 distinct CDR3 sequences listed, around 30% were seen once. Sequencing was done on a sample of peripheral blood. All receptors derive from a man between 45 and 60 years old with Graves' ophthalmopathy. CDR3s include the opening cysteine and the closing phenylalanine or tryptophan. The D gene is left open where the match is weak. Rows may omit the clone size; those that give it use once, few, many or a size class.

>many|TRBJ2-7|TRBV13|TRBD2
TGTGCCAGCAGCCAAATTAGCGGGAGAGTCTACGAGCAGTACTTC
CASSQISGRVYEQYF
>many|TRBJ1-1|TRBV29-1|NA
TGCAGCGTACACCTCCGAGAGGGCCTTTGGACTGAAGCTTTCTTT
CSVHLREGLWTEAFF
>many|TRBJ2-5|TRBV12-3/TRBV12-4|NA
TGTGCCAGCAGTTTAACAGGGAACTCCGAGACCCAGTACTTC
CASSLTGNSETQYF
>few|TRBJ1-1|TRBV6-1|NA
TGTGCCAGCAGTGAGTGGGACCGCGGGTACACTGAAGCTTTCTTT
CASSEWDRGYTEAFF
>many|TRBJ1-1|TRBV4-1|NA
TGCGCCAGCAGCCAAGCAGGGAGCACTGAAGCTTTCTTT
CASSQAGSTEAFF
>few|TRBJ2-2|TRBV12-3/TRBV12-4|NA
TGTGCCAGCAGTTTTTCCGTGAACACCGGGGAGCTGTTTTTT
CASSFSVNTGELFF
>many|TRBJ2-5|TRBV20-1|NA
TGCAGTGCTAGAGAGTGGACGGGTCCCGGTCAGACCCAGTACTTC
CSAREWTGPGQTQYF
>many|TRBJ2-7|TRBV5-1|TRBD1
TGCGCCAGCAGCAGGGACAGATTCTACGAGCAGTACTTC
CASSRDRFYEQYF
>many|TRBJ2-5|TRBV19|TRBD1
TGTGCCACAGCACCGGCCAGGGGGCGTGGAGAGACCCAGTACTTC
CATAPARGRGETQYF
>NA|TRBJ2-7|TRBV28|NA
TGTGCCAGCACCTGGGCCTCGACGGGCGAGCAGTACTTC
CASTWASTGEQYF
>many|TRBJ1-1|TRBV4-1|NA
TGCGCCAGCAGCCAAGGTGTAGGGGGGAACACTGAAGCTTTCTTT
CASSQGVGGNTEAFF
>NA|TRBJ2-2|TRBV6-2/TRBV6-3|NA
TGTGCCAGCAGTTATACAGGGAGGAACACCGGGGAGCTGTTTTTT
CASSYTGRNTGELFF
>NA|TRBJ2-7|TRBV20-1|TRBD2
TGCAGTGCTAGACTAGCGGGGTCTTCCCAGTACTTC
CSARLAGSSQYF
>many|TRBJ2-2|TRBV27|NA
TGTGCCAGCAGGGAGGACTATCGGGAGAATACCGGGGAGCTGTTTTTT
CASREDYRENTGELFF
>many|TRBJ2-2|TRBV7-8|NA
TGTGCCAGCAGCTTAGGAGGGCACGGGGAGCTGTTTTTT
CASSLGGHGELFF
>many|TRBJ2-4|TRBV6-5|NA
TGTGCCAGCAGTTATCGGGATCCGTGGGGAAAAAACATTCAGTACTTC
CASSYRDPWGKNIQYF
>many|TRBJ1-5|TRBV4-3|NA
TGCGCCAGCAGCCAAGATTTCCAGGGAAGTCAGCCCCAGCATTTT
CASSQDFQGSQPQHF
>many|TRBJ1-2|TRBV28|NA
TGTGCCAGCAGTTCCGGGAGAGGTAGCTATGGCTACACCTTC
CASSSGRGSYGYTF
>NA|TRBJ1-2|TRBV28|NA
TGTGCCAGCAGTCGGAAACAGTGGGGCTACACCTTC
CASSRKQWGYTF
>NA|TRBJ2-7|TRBV6-2/TRBV6-3|NA
TGTGCCAGCAGTCCCTCATCGGGCGGGTCATACGAGCAGTACTTC
CASSPSSGGSYEQYF
>many|TRBJ1-2|TRBV28|TRBD1
TGTGCCAGCAGTCTCGAGACAGGGGGCATCTATGGCTACACCTTC
CASSLETGGIYGYTF
>many|TRBJ2-5|TRBV18|NA
TGTGCCAGCTCACTAGCGGCTTCGGAGACCCAGTACTTC
CASSLAASETQYF
>many|TRBJ2-7|TRBV3-1|NA
TGTGCCAGCAGCCAACGTAGCTCCTACGAGCAGTACTTC
CASSQRSSYEQYF
>many|TRBJ2-5|TRBV29-1|NA
TGCACCGTAACATGGCAAGAGACCCAGTACTTC
CTVTWQETQYF
>few|TRBJ1-5|TRBV12-3/TRBV12-4|NA
TGTGCCAGCAGTTTATCTAGGGGGAGCGGCAATCAGCCCCAGCATTTT
CASSLSRGSGNQPQHF
>many|TRBJ1-6|TRBV20-1|NA
TGCAGTGCCACGGGGCCTAATTCACCCCTCCACTTT
CSATGPNSPLHF
>NA|TRBJ2-7|TRBV13|NA
TGTGCCAGCAGCTTAGGTGCGCCGGGTCTATCCTACGAGCAGTACTTC
CASSLGAPGLSYEQYF
>many|TRBJ2-7|TRBV11-2|TRBD2
TGTGCCAGCAGCGTAAGGGCGGGGGCCTACGAGCAGTACTTC
CASSVRAGAYEQYF
>many|TRBJ1-5|TRBV28|TRBD1
TGTGCCAGCAGTTTACCCACAGGGGGCCAAGGGAAGCAGCCCCAGCATTTT
CASSLPTGGQGKQPQHF
>NA|TRBJ2-7|TRBV5-6|TRBD2
TGTGCCAGCAGCCCCGGACTAGCCATCTCCTACGAGCAGTACTTC
CASSPGLAISYEQYF
>many|TRBJ1-2|TRBV7-2|TRBD1
TGTGCCAGCAGCTTGGGTCCCGGGACAGGGAGCGGCTACACCTTC
CASSLGPGTGSGYTF
>many|TRBJ2-5|TRBV19|NA
TGTGCCAGTAAGGGGTATGAGACCCAGTACTTC
CASKGYETQYF
>many|TRBJ2-7|TRBV7-2|TRBD1
TGTGCCAGCAGCTCCACAGGGGGCGTGAACGAGCAGTACTTC
CASSSTGGVNEQYF
>NA|TRBJ1-1|TRBV6-2/TRBV6-3|NA
TGTGCCAGCTCAGGGTCGGCGAAGATAAGAGAGACTGAAGCTTTCTTT
CASSGSAKIRETEAFF
>many|TRBJ2-2|TRBV10-2|NA
TGCGCCAGTCTCCTCCCTCCCCGGACCGGGGAGCTGTTTTTT
CASLLPPRTGELFF
>NA|TRBJ2-7|TRBV20-1|NA
TGCAGTGCTAGAAGTCGGGCCGCCTACGAGCAGTACTTC
CSARSRAAYEQYF
>many|TRBJ1-1|TRBV4-2|NA
TGTGCCAGCAGCCAAATTTGGGACGGAAACACTGAAGCTTTCTTT
CASSQIWDGNTEAFF
>many|TRBJ1-1|TRBV6-5|TRBD1
TGTGCCAGCAGTTACCTGGGACAGGGGAACACTGAAGCTTTCTTT
CASSYLGQGNTEAFF
>many|TRBJ1-6|TRBV6-1|NA
TGTGCCAGCAGTGAAGCGGCGGCCGGCTCCTATAATTCACCCCTCCACTTT
CASSEAAAGSYNSPLHF
>NA|TRBJ2-5|TRBV7-2|TRBD1
TGTGCCAGCAGCCGAGGACAGGCGGAGACCCAGTACTTC
CASSRGQAETQYF
>many|TRBJ2-7|TRBV4-3|NA
TGCGCCAGCAGCCAAACTAGAGGCGGCCCCTACGAGCAGTACTTC
CASSQTRGGPYEQYF
>NA|TRBJ1-6|TRBV28|NA
TGTGCCAGCAGGAGAGATGTGGGACAAGACATTTACTTT
CASRRDVGQDIYF
>NA|TRBJ1-3|TRBV7-2|NA
TGTGCCAGCAGCTTAACGACAGGTTACTCTGGAAACACCATATATTTT
CASSLTTGYSGNTIYF
>many|TRBJ1-2|TRBV20-1|NA
TGCAGTGCTAGAGATCAAAAGGGAATACGGGGCTACACCTTC
CSARDQKGIRGYTF
>many|TRBJ2-7|TRBV4-1|TRBD1
TGCGCCAGCAGCCAAGAAGGGGGAGGGACAGGGATCTCCGAGCAGTACTTC
CASSQEGGGTGISEQYF
>many|TRBJ2-7|TRBV6-2/TRBV6-3|NA
TGTGCCAGCAGTTACGACTCCCGACAGGACGAGCAGTACTTC
CASSYDSRQDEQYF
>many|TRBJ2-7|TRBV30|NA
TGTGCCTGGGGACGGGGCTCCTACGAGCAGTACTTC
CAWGRGSYEQYF
>many|TRBJ2-2|TRBV28|NA
TGTGCCAGCAGTTCCGGGACATCGAACACCGGGGAGCTGTTTTTT
CASSSGTSNTGELFF
>many|TRBJ2-5|TRBV11-3|NA
TGTGCCAGCAGCGCTAAAGAGACCCAGTACTTC
CASSAKETQYF
>NA|TRBJ1-2|TRBV27|TRBD1
TGTGCCAGCAGTCCTGGGACAGGGCTTGGCTACACCTTC
CASSPGTGLGYTF
>few|TRBJ2-5|TRBV6-1|NA
TGTGCCAGCAGTGGTGAGACTCAAGAGACCCAGTACTTC
CASSGETQETQYF
>many|TRBJ2-7|TRBV29-1|TRBD2
TGCAGCGTTGAAATCCCTGAGCGGGAGTCCTACGAGCAGTACTTC
CSVEIPERESYEQYF
>NA|TRBJ2-7|TRBV6-1|TRBD2
TGTGCCAGCAAAAGCGGGAGTGGAACCTACGAGCAGTACTTC
CASKSGSGTYEQYF